This T cell receptor (beta chain) comes out of a study of cytomegalovirus exposure and HLA in healthy donors. As for this clone: What it recognizes is unknown.

This PCR relied on a set of 60 Vbeta primers and 13 Jbeta primers. Some clones are missing from TCRdb's copy, which holds only in-frame ones; the method was immunoSEQ multiplex PCR. The sample includes roughly 130,000 clones, over 75% of them seen just once. Broader study findings: The authors later found TCR association rates varying by HLA locus, with DRB1 most and HLA-C fewest. Researchers reported that a few CMV-associated chains were confirmed in vitro as CMV antigen-specific.

The CDR3 is 13 residues long. V was cut by 4 bases and J by 1 base, with 8 bases left in between. CDR1 and CDR2 (germline): SGHNT, YYREEE (reference sequence). This sequence was found in a man aged 30 to 39 in good health and CMV-seronegative. The chain joins TRBV5-4 to TRBJ1-1, with D unclear. Specimen: PBMCs. CDR3 bases: TGTGCCAGCAGCCTAAATCCGAACACTGAAGCTTTCTTT. Protein product: CASSLNPNTEAFF.